This T cell receptor (beta chain) was identified in a study of T cells in Graves' hyperthyroidism and ophthalmopathy. The germline V gene encodes CDR1 LNHDA and CDR2 SQIVND (reference sequence). The length of the CDR3 is 19 residues. V gave up 5 bases and J gave up 2 bases; unmatched junction bases: 14. The investigators amplified TCR beta CDR3 regions from RNA transcripts. The HTBI primer set was used in a first-round RT-PCR of the TCR CDR3. TCRdb re-called the multiplex PCR reads through MiXCR, storing one row per CDR3 protein. The sample includes 500,000 to 600,000 distinct CDR3 sequences, 16% of them seen just once.

Sequences were obtained from blood. This chain links TRBV19 with TRBJ2-1; TRBD2 agrees at 11 bases. The receptor was isolated from a woman younger than 30 with Graves' hyperthyroidism. CDR3 nucleotide sequence: TGTGCCAGTAGTTACCGGACTAGCGGGCCCCGAAAAACCTACAATGAGCAGTTCTTC. Its translation: CASSYRTSGPRKTYNEQFF.